These T cell receptor beta chains were read from a single sample in a study of CD8+CD57+ T cells in acquired aplastic anemia. Each CDR3 protein gets one entry after TCRdb re-called the reads with MiXCR. The sample yields approximately 170,000 distinct CDR3 sequences, less than 70% seen once. The sequencing input was sorted CD4+, CD8+, or CD8+CD57+ T cells (not recorded which) from PBMCs. These TCRs come from a human donor in good health, serving as a control. CDR3s include the opening cysteine and the closing phenylalanine or tryptophan. A D gene is named only where the DNA matches it firmly. Expanded clones are given a class, and other clones once, few, many or no size at all.

J gene: TRBJ2-7
clone size: -
D gene: TRBD1
V gene: TRBV19
CDR3 DNA: TGTGCCAGCGGGACAGGGGACGATTACGAGCAGTACTTC
CDR3 protein: CASGTGDDYEQYF

J gene: TRBJ1-4
clone size: few
D gene: TRBD1
V gene: TRBV28
CDR3 DNA: TGTGCCAGCAGCCCCGGGACAGTAGCAACTAATGAAAAACTGTTTTTT
CDR3 protein: CASSPGTVATNEKLFF

J gene: TRBJ2-5
clone size: -
D gene: -
V gene: TRBV15
CDR3 DNA: TGTGCCACCAGCAAGGGGAATCAAGAGACCCAGTACTTC
CDR3 protein: CATSKGNQETQYF

J gene: TRBJ1-6
clone size: many
D gene: -
V gene: TRBV5-1
CDR3 DNA: TGCGCCAGCAGCTCAGCCGGGGGCGATTCACCCCTCCACTTT
CDR3 protein: CASSSAGGDSPLHF

J gene: TRBJ1-2
clone size: -
D gene: TRBD1
V gene: TRBV10-3
CDR3 DNA: TGTGCCATCAGTGGGGCAGGGGGCGGTTCCTATGGCTACACCTTC
CDR3 protein: CAISGAGGGSYGYTF

J gene: TRBJ1-6
clone size: -
D gene: TRBD1
V gene: TRBV9
CDR3 DNA: TGTGCCAGCAGCGAAACAGGGGACAATTCACCCCTCCACTTT
CDR3 protein: CASSETGDNSPLHF

J gene: TRBJ2-3
clone size: many
D gene: TRBD2
V gene: TRBV6-6
CDR3 DNA: TGTGCCAGCAGTTACTCTGCTAGCGGGGTGGTAGATACGCAGTATTTT
CDR3 protein: CASSYSASGVVDTQYF

J gene: TRBJ1-6
clone size: -
D gene: TRBD1
V gene: TRBV19
CDR3 DNA: TGTGCCAGTAGTTCCTCCCGCGGACAGGGAGCTTCACCCCTCCACTTT
CDR3 protein: CASSSSRGQGASPLHF

J gene: TRBJ1-6
clone size: -
D gene: TRBD1
V gene: TRBV7-9
CDR3 DNA: TGTGCCAGCAGCTTTATCAGGGGGAACTCACCCCTCCACTTT
CDR3 protein: CASSFIRGNSPLHF

J gene: TRBJ1-1
clone size: -
D gene: TRBD1
V gene: TRBV6-5
CDR3 DNA: TGTGCCAGTGACAGGGGGCCCGTTGGGGGCACTGAAGCTTTCTTT
CDR3 protein: CASDRGPVGGTEAFF

J gene: TRBJ1-1
clone size: -
D gene: TRBD1
V gene: TRBV30
CDR3 DNA: TGTGCCTGGAGCCTGACATCAGGGGGGACTGAAGCTTTCTTT
CDR3 protein: CAWSLTSGGTEAFF

J gene: TRBJ2-2
clone size: many
D gene: -
V gene: TRBV7-8
CDR3 DNA: TGTGCCAGCAGCTTCTGGGCCAAAAACATATCGAACACCGGGGAGCTGTTTTTT
CDR3 protein: CASSFWAKNISNTGELFF

J gene: TRBJ2-7
clone size: -
D gene: TRBD1
V gene: TRBV28
CDR3 DNA: TGTGCCAGCAGCCGAGGACAGGGGCGTTACGAGCAGTACTTC
CDR3 protein: CASSRGQGRYEQYF

J gene: TRBJ1-1
clone size: -
D gene: -
V gene: TRBV7-2
CDR3 DNA: TGTGCCAGCAGCTTAACTAGCGGGAGCACTGAAGCTTTCTTT
CDR3 protein: CASSLTSGSTEAFF

J gene: TRBJ2-7
clone size: -
D gene: TRBD2
V gene: TRBV24-1
CDR3 DNA: TGTGCCACCAGTGATCCCACTAGCGGGGACCACGAGCAGTACTTC
CDR3 protein: CATSDPTSGDHEQYF

J gene: TRBJ1-1
clone size: -
D gene: -
V gene: TRBV7-2
CDR3 DNA: TGTGCCAGCAGCTTAGGCCATGGTGATTCCACTGAAGCTTTCTTT
CDR3 protein: CASSLGHGDSTEAFF

J gene: TRBJ2-7
clone size: many
D gene: TRBD1
V gene: TRBV27
CDR3 DNA: TGTGCCAGCAGAGGACAGGGTCTTGAGGAGCAGTACTTC
CDR3 protein: CASRGQGLEEQYF

J gene: TRBJ1-5
clone size: once
D gene: -
V gene: TRBV6-2/TRBV6-3
CDR3 DNA: TGTGCCAGCAGTTACTCGAAGGGCCATAATCAGCATTTT
CDR3 protein: CASSYSKGHNQHF

J gene: TRBJ1-6
clone size: many
D gene: -
V gene: TRBV19
CDR3 DNA: TGTGCCAGTAGGGAATCGCCTTTACAGCTGTCACCCCTCCACTTT
CDR3 protein: CASRESPLQLSPLHF

J gene: TRBJ2-7
clone size: many
D gene: TRBD1
V gene: TRBV15
CDR3 DNA: TGTGCCACCAGCAGAGGACAGGGGGCGGCTTCCTACGAGCAGTACTTC
CDR3 protein: CATSRGQGAASYEQYF

J gene: TRBJ1-2
clone size: many
D gene: TRBD1
V gene: TRBV29-1
CDR3 DNA: TGCAGCGCTGCTGTTGGGACAGGGGGTTTTTATGGCTACACCTTC
CDR3 protein: CSAAVGTGGFYGYTF

J gene: TRBJ1-6
clone size: -
D gene: -
V gene: TRBV20-1
CDR3 DNA: TGCAGTGCTAAGACAGAATATAATTCACCCCTCCACTTT
CDR3 protein: CSAKTEYNSPLHF

J gene: TRBJ2-1
clone size: -
D gene: TRBD2
V gene: TRBV10-3
CDR3 DNA: TGTGCCATCAGTTCTAGCGGGGGGGCCTCAGAAAATGAGCAGTTCTTC
CDR3 protein: CAISSSGGASENEQFF

J gene: TRBJ2-1
clone size: many
D gene: TRBD2
V gene: TRBV4-1
CDR3 DNA: TGCGCCAGCAGCCAAGACCTTACTAGCGGGGGGATTAGATACAATGAGCAGTTCTTC
CDR3 protein: CASSQDLTSGGIRYNEQFF

J gene: TRBJ2-1
clone size: few
D gene: -
V gene: TRBV2
CDR3 DNA: TGTGCCAGCAGTGAAAGGTGGGAACTTGAGCAGTTCTTC
CDR3 protein: CASSERWELEQFF

J gene: TRBJ1-2
clone size: many
D gene: TRBD1
V gene: TRBV12-3/TRBV12-4
CDR3 DNA: TGTGCCAGCAGCTTAGAGTCCCACCGCCCGGGACAGGGGGATGGCTACACCTTC
CDR3 protein: CASSLESHRPGQGDGYTF

J gene: TRBJ2-5
clone size: many
D gene: -
V gene: TRBV12-3/TRBV12-4
CDR3 DNA: TGTGCCAGCACGGCGGGGGCGGTGAAGGAGACCCAGTACTTC
CDR3 protein: CASTAGAVKETQYF

J gene: TRBJ2-7
clone size: -
D gene: TRBD1
V gene: TRBV2
CDR3 DNA: TGTGCCGCCACAGGGGCAGCCTACGAGCAGTACTTC
CDR3 protein: CAATGAAYEQYF

J gene: TRBJ1-3
clone size: -
D gene: -
V gene: TRBV7-2
CDR3 DNA: TGTGCCAGCAGCTTAAACAGTAACTCTGGAAACACCATATATTTT
CDR3 protein: CASSLNSNSGNTIYF

J gene: TRBJ1-1
clone size: many
D gene: -
V gene: TRBV12-3/TRBV12-4
CDR3 DNA: TGTGCCAGCAATCCGGGGAGGAACACTGAAGCTTTCTTT
CDR3 protein: CASNPGRNTEAFF

J gene: TRBJ1-2
clone size: once
D gene: TRBD1
V gene: TRBV24-1
CDR3 DNA: TGTGCCACCCAAGACAGGGATGGAAACACCTTC
CDR3 protein: CATQDRDGNTF

J gene: TRBJ1-4
clone size: -
D gene: -
V gene: TRBV9
CDR3 DNA: TGTGCCAGCAGCCAAGGGGACCCCCTTGGGGGTAATGAAAAACTGTTTTTT
CDR3 protein: CASSQGDPLGGNEKLFF

J gene: TRBJ1-4
clone size: once
D gene: -
V gene: TRBV12-3/TRBV12-4
CDR3 DNA: TGTGCCAGCACCAACTACCGCGGGCCTATTAATGAAAAACTGTTTTTT
CDR3 protein: CASTNYRGPINEKLFF

J gene: TRBJ2-3
clone size: many
D gene: TRBD1
V gene: TRBV12-3/TRBV12-4
CDR3 DNA: TGTGCCAGCAGACAGGGGTGGGTTAGCACAGATACGCAGTATTTT
CDR3 protein: CASRQGWVSTDTQYF

J gene: TRBJ2-5
clone size: -
D gene: -
V gene: TRBV7-9
CDR3 DNA: TGTGCCAGCAGCCCCGCTAGAGGAGACCAAGAGACCCAGTACTTC
CDR3 protein: CASSPARGDQETQYF

J gene: TRBJ1-5
clone size: many
D gene: -
V gene: TRBV12-3/TRBV12-4
CDR3 DNA: TGTGCCAGCAGTGCCCACAATCAGCCCCAGCATTTT
CDR3 protein: CASSAHNQPQHF

J gene: TRBJ1-4
clone size: -
D gene: -
V gene: TRBV2
CDR3 DNA: TGTGCCAGCAGTGAATTTGAAAAACTGTTTTTT
CDR3 protein: CASSEFEKLFF

J gene: TRBJ2-1
clone size: once
D gene: -
V gene: TRBV20-1
CDR3 DNA: TGCAGTGCTAGTTCCCCAGCCGAAAGCTCCTACAATGAGCAGTTCTTC
CDR3 protein: CSASSPAESSYNEQFF

J gene: TRBJ2-1
clone size: many
D gene: -
V gene: TRBV28
CDR3 DNA: TGTGCCAGCAGTTTCGGGCAGGGCCCCTACAATGAGCAGTTCTTC
CDR3 protein: CASSFGQGPYNEQFF

J gene: TRBJ2-2
clone size: -
D gene: -
V gene: TRBV10-3
CDR3 DNA: TGTGCCATCAGTGGGTTCCAGGGAGACACCGGGGAGCTGTTTTTT
CDR3 protein: CAISGFQGDTGELFF

J gene: TRBJ2-7
clone size: -
D gene: -
V gene: TRBV5-1
CDR3 DNA: TGCGCCAGCAGCACCGAATCCTACGAGCAGTACTTC
CDR3 protein: CASSTESYEQYF

J gene: TRBJ1-2
clone size: -
D gene: -
V gene: TRBV27
CDR3 DNA: TGTGCCAGCAGTTTACGGCGAAACTATGGCTACACCTTC
CDR3 protein: CASSLRRNYGYTF

J gene: TRBJ1-2
clone size: -
D gene: -
V gene: TRBV20-1
CDR3 DNA: TGCAGTGTTCGGGAAGACTATGGCTACACCTTC
CDR3 protein: CSVREDYGYTF

J gene: TRBJ1-6
clone size: -
D gene: -
V gene: TRBV10-3
CDR3 DNA: TGTGCCATCAGTGAGTCGAGTTCAGGTGGAGGTTCACCCCTCCACTTT
CDR3 protein: CAISESSSGGGSPLHF

J gene: TRBJ2-3
clone size: -
D gene: TRBD1
V gene: TRBV12-3/TRBV12-4
CDR3 DNA: TGTGCCAGCAGCTTCCTCGGGACAGGGCCAGATACGCAGTATTTT
CDR3 protein: CASSFLGTGPDTQYF

J gene: TRBJ1-1
clone size: many
D gene: -
V gene: TRBV29-1
CDR3 DNA: TGCAGCGTTGCTTCTGGTATTGAAGCTTTCTTT
CDR3 protein: CSVASGIEAFF

J gene: TRBJ2-7
clone size: -
D gene: -
V gene: TRBV7-6
CDR3 DNA: TGCGCCAGCAGCCATATAGCGACTACCTACGAGCAGTACTTC
CDR3 protein: CASSHIATTYEQYF

J gene: TRBJ1-2
clone size: many
D gene: TRBD1
V gene: TRBV7-2
CDR3 DNA: TGCGCCAGCAGCTTGGGACAGGGCGCTAACTATGGCTACACCTTC
CDR3 protein: CASSLGQGANYGYTF

J gene: TRBJ2-2
clone size: many
D gene: -
V gene: TRBV5-4
CDR3 DNA: TGTGCCAGCAGCCCGAACGGGGGATCGAACACCGGGGAGCTGTTTTTT
CDR3 protein: CASSPNGGSNTGELFF

J gene: TRBJ2-2
clone size: -
D gene: TRBD2
V gene: TRBV29-1
CDR3 DNA: TGCAGCGTTGTAGCGGGGGGGCCTGGCGGGGAGCTGTTTTTT
CDR3 protein: CSVVAGGPGGELFF

J gene: TRBJ1-2
clone size: -
D gene: -
V gene: TRBV20-1
CDR3 DNA: TGCAGTGCTAGAGACAGGGTCTATGGCTACACCTTC
CDR3 protein: CSARDRVYGYTF

J gene: TRBJ1-5
clone size: -
D gene: TRBD1
V gene: TRBV7-9
CDR3 DNA: TGTGCCAGCAGCTTATCCACCGGGACAGGGGGAAATCAGCCCCAGCATTTT
CDR3 protein: CASSLSTGTGGNQPQHF